These 2 T cell receptor beta chains were sequenced from one sample in a study of T-cell reconstitution after alpha-beta-depleted transplantation in children. Using unique molecular identifiers, the investigators prepared the TCRbeta library. TCRdb itself ran the PCR reads through MiXCR, one entry per CDR3 protein. This table holds 110,000 or so distinct CDR3 sequences, around 6.4% found once. The sequenced sample was PBMCs, mostly from graft donor cells, obtained 360 days after TCRalphabeta/CD19-depleted stem cell transplant. The receptors stem from a male patient aged 2 to 9 who had a stem cell transplant for acute lymphoblastic leukemia, so the T cells may come from the graft donor.

This clonotype was observed many times. The rearrangement uses TRBV20-1 and TRBJ2-7; TRBD2 might be the D (6 bases). Germline V gene data show CDR1 as DFQATT and CDR2 as SNEGSKA (reference sequence). CDR3 size: 12 residues. V lost 6 bases to trimming and J lost 9 bases, with 18 bases between them. CDR3 bases: TGCAGTGCCGGGACTCCACCAAAGGTGCAGTACTTC. Protein sequence: CSAGTPPKVQYF.

A few counts support this clonotype. The CDR3 coding sequence is TGTGCCAGCAGCTGGGGAGCGGGGGACTGGGAGACCCAGTACTTC. This sequence encodes CASSWGAGDWETQYF. V gene TRBV7-2 combines with J gene TRBJ2-5; 8 nucleotides agree with TRBD2. Per germline, CDR1 SGHTA and CDR2 FQGNSA. The CDR3 covers 15 residues. The trim removed 4 bases at V and 5 bases at J, leaving 9 bases unmatched.